The 25 T cell receptor beta chains below come from one sample, sequenced in a study of T cells in Graves' hyperthyroidism and ophthalmopathy. Amplified TCR beta CDR3 regions came from RNA transcripts. Researchers ran a first-round RT-PCR on the TCR CDR3 using the HTBI primer set. Using its own MiXCR run on the multiplex PCR reads, TCRdb lists one record per CDR3 protein. Of just under 750,000 distinct CDR3 sequences in the sample, 30% to 40% are singletons; the top ten hold 31%. Sequenced material: blood. The receptors were sampled from a woman between 40 and 55 years old with Graves' hyperthyroidism.

As to this clonotype: At one end the junction does not follow the germline gene, possibly because of a read error. The genes are TRBV5-1 and TRBJ2-2; 9 bases agree with TRBD2. CDR3 size: 15 residues. Germline V gene lookup returns CDR1 SGHRS and CDR2 YFSETQ. This CDR3 is CASSISSGSRDEQFF. The CDR3 DNA follows: TGCGCCAGCAGCATTAGTAGCGGGAGTAGGGATGAGCAGTTTTTT.

Worth noting for this clonotype: A much larger clone differs by one base, so this may be a read error. V is TRBV7-9 and J is TRBJ1-4; D remains unclear. The V gene lost 6 bases and the J gene lost 5 bases, with 10 bases spanning the gap. CDR1 is SEHNR, CDR2 FQNEAQ, per germline (reference sequence). This CDR3 has 13 amino acids. CDR3 amino acids: CASSTAPNEKLFF. DNA of the CDR3: TGTGCCAGCAGTACCGCACCCAATGAAAAACTGTTTTTT.

With regard to this clonotype: A much larger clone lies a single base off, so this may be a read error. The chain recombines TRBV6-1 with TRBJ2-6; TRBD1 matches at 7 bases. Germline CDR1 is MNHNS and CDR2 is SASEGT. This CDR3 is 17 amino acids long. The trim removed 6 bases at V and 1 base at J, leaving 9 bases unmatched. The CDR3 DNA follows: TGTGCCAGCAGGGGACAACAGGGGCGGTCTGGGGCCAACGTCCTGACTTTC. This codes for CASRGQQGRSGANVLTF.

This chain joins TRBV11-2 and TRBJ2-5, with a tentative D call TRBD1 (6 bases). Trimming removed 5 bases at V and 4 bases at J, with 20 bases between. Germline lookup yields CDR1 SGHAT and CDR2 FQNNGV. This CDR3 comprises 16 residues. The CDR3 DNA reads as TGTGCCAGCAGCCCTCTGGCGTACAGGGATGGAGAGACCCAGTACTTC. It is translated as CASSPLAYRDGETQYF.

This clonotype was seen a handful of times. V and J are TRBV7-2 and TRBJ1-1; D may be TRBD1 (6 bases). Germline V gene sequence: CDR1 SGHTA, CDR2 FQGNSA. V was pared by 3 bases and J by 4 bases, with 12 bases between. The CDR3 length is 14 residues. DNA of the CDR3: TGTGCCAGCAGCTTTAAGGGGGGGGGCACTGAAGCTTTCTTT. This gives the protein CASSFKGGGTEAFF.

This clonotype was seen more than once but under ten times. The genes are TRBV7-2 and TRBJ1-6; 8 bases map to TRBD1. The CDR3 sequence is 14 residues long. Trimming cost V 4 bases and J 10 bases; bases outside gene matches: 6. Germline CDR1 reads SGHTA; CDR2 reads FQGNSA. The CDR3 loop is CASSWGGQVSPLHF. The CDR3 bases are TGTGCCAGCAGCTGGGGGGGACAGGTATCACCCCTCCACTTT.

This clonotype has only a few counts. The rearrangement links TRBV2 to TRBJ2-2; D possibly corresponds to TRBD1 (6 bases). V dropped 6 bases and J dropped 6 bases, with 11 bases sitting between them. Germline V lookup: CDR1 SNHLY, CDR2 FYNNEI. There are 13 residues in the CDR3. The CDR3 DNA sequence: TGTGCCAGCAGACAGGGATTGTCCGGGGAGCTGTTTTTT. It is translated as CASRQGLSGELFF.

Remarks on this clonotype: Since a much larger clone is just one base distant, this may be a read error. V is TRBV6-5 and J is TRBJ1-1, with D possibly matching TRBD1 (6 bases). The CDR3 extends over 11 amino acids. The germline gives CDR1 MNHEY, CDR2 SVGAGI. The CDR3 bases are TGTGCCGGCAGTAGGGGGAGTGGAGCTTTCTTT. It encodes CAGSRGSGAFF.

This clonotype was observed a handful of times. V and J are TRBV5-4 and TRBJ1-1; TRBD1 aligns across 7 bases. The germline V gene has CDR1 SGHNT and CDR2 YYREEE (reference sequence). V shed 4 bases and J 1 base; nucleotides not matched to a gene: 10. CDR3 length: 16 amino acids. In DNA, the CDR3 is TGTGCCAGCAGCCCCTGGCCGGGACAGCAGAACACTGAAGCTTTCTTT. It specifies CASSPWPGQQNTEAFF.

This clonotype was seen many times. The rearrangement links TRBV29-1 to TRBJ2-6, with D perhaps assigned TRBD1 or TRBD2 (5 bases each). There are 16 residues in the CDR3. The V gene's germline CDR1 is SQVTM and CDR2 ANQGSEA. The V end was cut by 4 bases, the J end by 0 bases, with 13 bases between. The CDR3 DNA sequence: TGCAGCGTTGCCACCGGGACCCGCTCTGGGGCCAACGTCCTGACTTTC. This translates into CSVATGTRSGANVLTF.

A word on this clonotype: At one end the junction does not follow the germline gene, possibly because of a read error. The chain joins TRBV10-3 to TRBJ1-5; D call uncertain. The CDR3 spans 12 residues. CDR1 is ENHRY, CDR2 SYGVKD, per germline. The CDR3 DNA follows: TGTGCCAGCAGTTACGAGTCAGCTCCCCAGCATTTT. It encodes CASSYESAPQHF.

The V gene is TRBV20-1, the J gene TRBJ1-4; D ambiguous. The CDR3 runs to 15 residues. The V and J ends lost 5 bases and 3 bases respectively, with 16 bases between them. Germline CDR1 and CDR2: DFQATT and SNEGSKA (reference sequence). CDR3 DNA sequence: TGCAGTGCTGCCGACATGGGAGCAGCTAATGAAAAACTGTTTTTT. Protein sequence: CSAADMGAANEKLFF.

This clonotype was counted between two and nine times. One end of the junction varies from germline; a read error may be responsible. The gene calls are TRBV7-3 and TRBJ2-7; 8 nucleotides line up with TRBD2. This CDR3 contains 13 residues. The germline gives CDR1 SGHTA, CDR2 FQGTGA. As DNA, the CDR3 is TGTGCCAACAGCGAGCGGGAGTCCTACGAGCAGTACTTC. Translation gives CANSERESYEQYF.

This clonotype showed up just a few times. The J gene is TRBJ1-6, the V gene TRBV6-5; D is possibly TRBD1 (5 bases). CDR3 size: 15 residues. The ends were cut back, 2 bases at V and 7 bases at J, with 12 bases in the middle. Germline CDR1 and CDR2: MNHEY and SVGAGI. The CDR3 loop reads CASSYARKGNSPLHF. DNA for the CDR3: TGTGCCAGCAGTTACGCCCGTAAGGGGAATTCACCCCTCCACTTT.

In this sample, this clonotype turned up many times. The gene calls are TRBV11-2 and TRBJ1-2; D is ambiguous. Looked up from germline, CDR1 is SGHAT and CDR2 is FQNNGV. V lost 0 bases, J lost 8 bases, and 10 bases lay in between. This CDR3 has 13 amino acids. CDR3 in amino acids: CASSLEPGGGYTF. The CDR3 DNA follows: TGTGCCAGCAGCTTAGAACCGGGAGGCGGCTACACCTTC. Complete variable domain (other parts from reference TRBV11-2 and TRBJ1-2): EAGVAQSPRYKIIEKRQSVAFWCNPISGHATLYWYQQILGQGPKLLIQFQNNGVVDDSQLPKDRFSAERLKGVDSTLKIQPAKLEDSAVYLCASSLEPGGGYTFGSGTRLTVV.

This clonotype occurred a few times. The J gene is TRBJ1-1, the V gene TRBV5-1; 9 bases are shared with TRBD1. The germline V gene encodes CDR1 SGHRS and CDR2 YFSETQ. There are 16 residues in the CDR3. V was clipped by 4 bases and J by 1 base; unmatched bases: 8. The DNA of the CDR3 is TGCGCCAGCAGCGATACCACAGGGGGCGCGAACACTGAAGCTTTCTTT. The encoded protein is CASSDTTGGANTEAFF.

This clonotype was seen many times. The V and J genes are TRBV12-3 or TRBV12-4 and TRBJ1-2; D unresolved. V shed 3 bases and J shed 6 bases, with 8 bases lying between them. This CDR3 is 12 amino acids long. The chain's CDR3 is CASSFTHDGYTF. The CDR3 bases are TGTGCCAGCAGTTTTACCCACGATGGCTACACCTTC.

This clonotype was found many times. The V gene is TRBV7-8, the J gene TRBJ2-5; D may be TRBD2 (5 bases). Germline V gene sequence: CDR1 SGHVS, CDR2 FQNEAQ. The germline V and J ends were trimmed by 5 bases and 5 bases, with 15 bases remaining between them. The CDR3 is 14 amino acids. CDR3 bases: TGTGCCAGCAGCAAACGACCCTCGGGGGAGACCCAGTACTTC. Its protein is CASSKRPSGETQYF.

The CDR3 DNA is TGTGCCAGCATCTCCGGGGGCTTCGGGGGCCCAGAGACCCAGTACTTC. Encoded protein: CASISGGFGGPETQYF. The chain has TRBV28 and TRBJ2-5; D may be TRBD1 or TRBD2 (6 bases each). The CDR3 runs 16 residues. V was pared by 7 bases and J by 4 bases, with 22 bases between. The germline CDR1 and CDR2 sequences are MDHEN and SYDVKM. The full variable domain, completed using reference TRBV28 and TRBJ2-5, is DVKVTQSSRYLVKRTGEKVFLECVQDMDHENMFWYRQDPGLGLRLIYFSYDVKMKEKGDIPEGYSVSREKKERFSLILESASTNQTSMYLCASISGGFGGPETQYFGPGTRLLVL.

The V call is TRBV2, the J call TRBJ1-1, with unresolved D. V was trimmed by 5 bases and J by 1 base, leaving 11 bases between them. The CDR3 is made up of 14 amino acids. The germline CDR1 and CDR2 sequences are SNHLY and FYNNEI. CDR3 protein: CASSFEWPNTEAFF. The DNA for the CDR3 is TGTGCCAGCAGTTTTGAGTGGCCGAACACTGAAGCTTTCTTT.

This clonotype has at least ten counts. This chain links TRBV7-2 with TRBJ1-2, with 8 bases lining up with TRBD1. The ends lost 5 bases at V and 4 bases at J; junction bases unmatched: 6. There are 14 residues in the CDR3. Germline V CDR1 and CDR2: SGHTA, FQGNSA. In nucleotides, the CDR3 is TGTGCCAGCAGCCAAGGACAGGGTAGCTATGGCTACACCTTC. Translation: CASSQGQGSYGYTF.

This clonotype was observed many times. The chain is built from TRBV7-9 and TRBJ2-5; tentatively, D is TRBD1 (5 bases). V dropped 5 bases and J dropped 3 bases, with 13 bases sitting between them. The germline gives CDR1 SEHNR, CDR2 FQNEAQ (reference sequence). The CDR3 runs to 14 residues. CDR3 region: CASSIRGQEETQYF. The CDR3 DNA is TGTGCCAGCAGCATAAGGGGCCAGGAAGAGACCCAGTACTTC. Full variable domain (outside the CDR3, taken from reference TRBV7-9 and TRBJ2-5): DTGVSQNPRHKITKRGQNVTFRCDPISEHNRLYWYRQTLGQGPEFLTYFQNEAQLEKSRLLSDRFSAERPKGSFSTLEIQRTEQGDSAMYLCASSIRGQEETQYFGPGTRLLVL.

A remark on this clonotype: A read error may explain this, as a much larger clone is one base away. The chain is built from TRBV5-1 and TRBJ2-7; the D gene is possibly TRBD1 (6 bases). This CDR3 is 13 amino acids long. CDR1 SGHRS and CDR2 YFSETQ come from the germline V gene. For the CDR3, the DNA is TGCGCCAACAGCTTGGACAGTAACGCCGAGCAGTACTTC. This translates into CANSLDSNAEQYF.

Only a few counts were recorded for this clonotype. The chain carries TRBV7-2 and TRBJ2-2; D not certain. Germline V lookup: CDR1 SGHTA, CDR2 FQGNSA. The V and J ends lost 3 bases and 0 bases respectively, with 8 bases between them. The CDR3 runs 15 residues. In nucleotides, the CDR3 is TGTGCCAGCAGCTTGTCCCAGACGAACACCGGGGAGCTGTTTTTT. The encoded protein is CASSLSQTNTGELFF.

The sample holds one count of this clonotype. The germline gene is not matched at one end of the junction; a read error may be the cause. V is TRBV7-2 and J is TRBJ1-2; 8 nucleotides agree with TRBD1. The CDR3 covers 14 residues. The V gene's germline CDR1 is SGHTA and CDR2 FQGNSA. Written as DNA, the CDR3 is TGCGCCAGCAGCCGAGTCCAGGGGGCGGGCGGCTACACCTTC. Translated, it gives CASSRVQGAGGYTF.